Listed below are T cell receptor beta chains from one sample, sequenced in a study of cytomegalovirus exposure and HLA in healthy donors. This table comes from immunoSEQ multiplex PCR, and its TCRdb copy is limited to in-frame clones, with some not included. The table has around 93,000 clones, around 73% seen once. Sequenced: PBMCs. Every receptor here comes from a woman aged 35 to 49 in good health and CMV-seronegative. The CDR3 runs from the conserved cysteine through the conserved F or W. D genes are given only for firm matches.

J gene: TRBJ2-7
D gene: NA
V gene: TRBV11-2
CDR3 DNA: TGTGCCAGCAGCCTTGGGACAACCTACGAGCAGTACTTC
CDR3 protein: CASSLGTTYEQYF

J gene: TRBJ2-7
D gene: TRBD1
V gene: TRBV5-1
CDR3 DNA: TGCGCCAGCAGAGGGGGCAGCCTTACACCTGACTCCTACGAGCAGTACTTC
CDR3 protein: CASRGGSLTPDSYEQYF

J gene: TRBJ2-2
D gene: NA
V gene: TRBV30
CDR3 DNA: TGTGCCTGGAGTGTTCCGACCGGGGAGCTGTTTTTT
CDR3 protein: CAWSVPTGELFF

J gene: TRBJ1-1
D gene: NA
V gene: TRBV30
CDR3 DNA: TGTGCCTGGAGTGTACCAGGGGCGAACACTGAAGCTTTCTTT
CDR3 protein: CAWSVPGANTEAFF

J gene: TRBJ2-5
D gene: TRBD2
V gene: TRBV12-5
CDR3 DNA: TGTGCTAGTGGTTCCGTACTCGGGAGGCCCCAGTACTTC
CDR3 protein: CASGSVLGRPQYF

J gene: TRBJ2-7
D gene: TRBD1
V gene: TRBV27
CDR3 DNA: TGTGCCAGCAGGTCCCGGGACAGGGTCGGCGAGCAGTACTTC
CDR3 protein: CASRSRDRVGEQYF

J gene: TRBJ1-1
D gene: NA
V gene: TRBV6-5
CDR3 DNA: TGTGCCAGCAGTTACTTGCGCAGGTTGAACACTGAAGCTTTCTTT
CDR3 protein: CASSYLRRLNTEAFF

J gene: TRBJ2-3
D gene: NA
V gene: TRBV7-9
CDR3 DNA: TGTGCCAGCAACTACCCGAACACAGATACGCAGTATTTT
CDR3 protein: CASNYPNTDTQYF

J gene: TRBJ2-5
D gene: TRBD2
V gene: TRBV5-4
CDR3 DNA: TGTGCCAGCGGACTAGCGGGAGTACAAGAGACCCAGTACTTC
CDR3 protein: CASGLAGVQETQYF

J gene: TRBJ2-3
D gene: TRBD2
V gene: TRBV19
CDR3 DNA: TGTGCCAGTAGTCCCCTAGCGGGAGCGGAAGATACGCAGTATTTT
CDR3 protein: CASSPLAGAEDTQYF

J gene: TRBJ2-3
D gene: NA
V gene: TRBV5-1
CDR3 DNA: TGCGCCAGCAGCTCAGCGACTAGAGGGAGGAGAGATACGCAGTATTTT
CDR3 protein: CASSSATRGRRDTQYF

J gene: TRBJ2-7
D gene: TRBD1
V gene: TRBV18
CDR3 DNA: TGTGCCAGCTCACCGACAGGGGTCGGGGAGCAGTACTTC
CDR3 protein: CASSPTGVGEQYF